The entry below describes one TCR delta chain. The protein held in TCRdb is that of a much larger clone and does not match this DNA's translation at residue 5, likely because of a read error; the protein shown is translated from the DNA. This sample was included in a study of γδ T cells in repeated Plasmodium falciparum infection. Study context: Malian children with intense seasonal malaria exposure were compared with matched Australian children.

Bulk repertoires came from Vgamma9/Vdelta2+ or Vdelta2-negative gammadelta T cells flow-sorted from PBMC. This CDR3 spans 18 amino acids. CDR1 TSWWSYY and CDR2 QGS come from the germline V gene. V shed 5 bases, J shed 8 bases, and the junction held 21 bases outside the gene matches. TCRdb called clones anew from the multiplex PCR reads with CATT. This sample has around 46,000 delta-chain clones, with roughly 1.6% found just once. This chain joins TRDV1 and TRDJ1; 9 bases are a match to TRDD3. TCRdb records no J gene; here it was assigned by comparing the DNA to germline. The specimen sequenced was gamma-delta T cells from blood. The TCR comes from a pool of human donors (malaria-infected and uninfected, not separated). In DNA, the CDR3 is TGTGCTCTTGGGAAAGTGGCGCCCCTCACTCTACTGGGGGAGAAACTCATCTTT. It yields the protein CALGKVAPLTLLGEKLIF.